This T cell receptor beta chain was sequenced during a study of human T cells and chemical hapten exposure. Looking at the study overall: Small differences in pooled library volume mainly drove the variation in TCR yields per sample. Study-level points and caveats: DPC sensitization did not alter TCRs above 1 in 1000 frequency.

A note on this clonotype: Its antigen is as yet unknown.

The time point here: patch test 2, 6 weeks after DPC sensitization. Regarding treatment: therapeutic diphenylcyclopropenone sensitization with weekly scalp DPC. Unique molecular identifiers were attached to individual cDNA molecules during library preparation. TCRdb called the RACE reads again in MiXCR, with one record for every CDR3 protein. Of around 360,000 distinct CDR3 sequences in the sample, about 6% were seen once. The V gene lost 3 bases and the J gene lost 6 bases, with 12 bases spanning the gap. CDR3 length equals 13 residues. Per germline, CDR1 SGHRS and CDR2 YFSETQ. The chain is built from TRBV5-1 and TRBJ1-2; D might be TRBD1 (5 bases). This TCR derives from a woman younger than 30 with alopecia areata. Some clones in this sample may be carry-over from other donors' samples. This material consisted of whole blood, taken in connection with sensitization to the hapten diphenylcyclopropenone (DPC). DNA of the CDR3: TGCGCCAGCAGCTCTGGATGGGGGGATGGCTACACCTTC. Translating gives CASSSGWGDGYTF.